The sequence of this T cell receptor beta chain was determined in a study of tumor-infiltrating lymphocytes in primary liver carcinoma. Study context: Men as well as women, aged 30 to 69 years, made up the patients.

Blood RNA was derived from unsorted whole blood, and germline DNA was extracted too. Patients were treatment-naive with chronic HBV infection. Presurgery, 4 to 4.5 milliliters of peripheral blood were collected. Of note for this clonotype: An end of the junction differs from the germline gene, which may be a read error.

TCR beta cDNA was prepared out of about 510 ng total RNA by means of a constant-region primer. Investigators got TCR beta libraries out of three nested multiplex PCR rounds, done with slightly modified ARM-PCR. In the first two PCR rounds, TRBV1-TRBV30 forward primers were paired with a C-beta reverse primer, and each round lasted nine to ten cycles. Each CDR3 protein is one row after TCRdb ran MiXCR on the multiplex PCR reads. Seen here are approximately 330,000 distinct CDR3 sequences, around three fifths observed once, and the top ten hold under 8.5%. Germline-derived CDR1 and CDR2 are SGHAT and FQNNGV. The CDR3 loop spans 15 amino acids.

The V gene is TRBV11-2, the J gene TRBJ2-1; the match to TRBD2 covers 8 bases. This receptor was obtained from a middle-aged man with primary liver carcinoma and hepatitis B virus infection. The sequenced material came from peripheral blood. The CDR3 sequence is CASSVSGGSYNEEFF. In DNA, the CDR3 is TGTGCCAGCAGTGTAAGCGGGGGTTCCTACAATGAGGAGTTCTTC.